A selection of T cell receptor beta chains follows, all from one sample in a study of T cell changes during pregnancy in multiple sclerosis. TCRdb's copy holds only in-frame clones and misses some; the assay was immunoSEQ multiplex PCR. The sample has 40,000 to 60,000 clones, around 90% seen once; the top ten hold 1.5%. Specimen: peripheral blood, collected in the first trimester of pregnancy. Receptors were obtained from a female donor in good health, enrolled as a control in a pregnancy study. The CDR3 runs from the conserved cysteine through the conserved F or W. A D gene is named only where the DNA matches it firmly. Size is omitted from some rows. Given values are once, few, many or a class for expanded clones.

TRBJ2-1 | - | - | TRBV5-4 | CASSSTGSSYNEQFF | TGTGCCAGCAGCTCCACAGGCTCGTCCTACAATGAGCAGTTCTTC
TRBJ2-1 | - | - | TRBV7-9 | CASSPPNNEQFF | TGTGCCAGCAGCCCCCCTAACAATGAGCAGTTCTTC
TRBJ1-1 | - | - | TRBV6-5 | CASSEQRITEAFF | TGTGCCAGCAGTGAACAGAGAATAACTGAAGCTTTCTTT
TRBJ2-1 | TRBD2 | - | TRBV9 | CASSARLAGRNEQFF | TGTGCCAGCAGCGCAAGACTAGCGGGGCGCAATGAGCAGTTCTTC
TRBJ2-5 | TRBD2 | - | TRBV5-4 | CASSLGTSGLQETQYF | TGTGCCAGCAGCTTGGGGACTAGCGGGCTCCAAGAGACCCAGTACTTC
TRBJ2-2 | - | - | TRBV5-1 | CASSVTAVAVTGELFF | TGCGCCAGCAGCGTGACTGCCGTAGCGGTCACCGGGGAGCTGTTTTTT
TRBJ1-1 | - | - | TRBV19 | CASGPSRGFTEAFF | TGTGCCAGTGGACCCTCGAGGGGGTTCACTGAAGCTTTCTTT
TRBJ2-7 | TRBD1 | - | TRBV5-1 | CASSFPGQGSEQYF | TGCGCCAGCAGCTTCCCGGGACAGGGGTCCGAGCAGTACTTC
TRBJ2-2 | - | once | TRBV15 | CATSGGKGTGTGELFF | TGTGCCACCAGCGGTGGGAAGGGAACGGGGACCGGGGAGCTGTTTTTT
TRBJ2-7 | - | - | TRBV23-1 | CASSQPPLAGQPYEQYF | TGCGCCAGCAGTCAACCCCCGCTAGCTGGACAGCCCTACGAGCAGTACTTC
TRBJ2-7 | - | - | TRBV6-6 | CASSPGGHEQYF | TGTGCCAGCAGCCCCGGCGGTCACGAGCAGTACTTC
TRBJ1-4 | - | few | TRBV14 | CASSQGGRKLFF | TGTGCCAGCAGCCAAGGAGGGAGAAAACTGTTTTTT
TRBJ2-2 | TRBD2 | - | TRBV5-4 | CASSVTSGYTGELFF | TGTGCCAGCAGCGTCACTAGCGGCTACACCGGGGAGCTGTTTTTT
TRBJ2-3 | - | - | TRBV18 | CASSTASTDTQYF | TGTGCCAGCTCGACAGCAAGCACAGATACGCAGTATTTT
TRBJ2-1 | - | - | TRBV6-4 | CASSPELTINEQFF | TGTGCCAGCAGTCCGGAGCTTACCATCAATGAGCAGTTCTTC
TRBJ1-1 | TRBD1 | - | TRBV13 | CASSQNPGQGVTEAFF | TGTGCCAGCAGCCAAAATCCGGGACAGGGGGTTACTGAAGCTTTCTTT
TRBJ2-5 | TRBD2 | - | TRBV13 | CASSSARSGGPRGETQYF | TGTGCCAGCAGCTCGGCCCGGAGCGGGGGACCTCGGGGAGAGACCCAGTACTTC
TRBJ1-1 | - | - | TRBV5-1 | CASSLRPGRENTEAFF | TGCGCCAGCAGCTTGCGGCCGGGTCGAGAAAACACTGAAGCTTTCTTT
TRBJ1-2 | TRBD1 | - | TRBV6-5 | CASSYSQNRGDGYTF | TGTGCCAGCAGTTACTCGCAGAACAGGGGAGATGGCTACACCTTC
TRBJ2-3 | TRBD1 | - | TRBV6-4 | CASSEGGGQGTDTQYF | TGTGCCAGCAGTGAAGGAGGGGGACAGGGGACAGATACGCAGTATTTT
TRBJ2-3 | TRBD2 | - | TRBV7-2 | CASSLGASGSGADTQYF | TGTGCCAGCAGCTTAGGAGCTAGCGGTTCGGGGGCAGATACGCAGTATTTT
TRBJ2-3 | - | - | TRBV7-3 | CASTPTGGTDTQYF | TGTGCCAGCACCCCTACGGGGGGCACAGATACGCAGTATTTT
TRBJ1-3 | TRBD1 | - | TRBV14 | CASSQDLSQGAGNTIYF | TGTGCCAGCAGCCAAGATCTAAGCCAGGGGGCTGGAAACACCATATATTTT
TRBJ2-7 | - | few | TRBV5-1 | CASSPTGYEQYF | TGCGCCAGCAGCCCGACAGGATACGAGCAGTACTTC
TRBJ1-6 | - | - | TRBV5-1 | CASSLLEGGSPLHF | TGCGCCAGCAGCCTCCTCGAGGGAGGGTCACCCCTCCACTTT
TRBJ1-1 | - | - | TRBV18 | CASSPGLNTEAFF | TGTGCCAGCTCACCTGGGCTGAACACTGAAGCTTTCTTT
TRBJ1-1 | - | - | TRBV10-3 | CAISGGRRNTEAFF | TGTGCCATCAGTGGGGGCAGGAGGAACACTGAAGCTTTCTTT
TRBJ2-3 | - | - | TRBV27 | CASKIFQFSTDTQYF | TGTGCCAGCAAGATCTTTCAGTTTAGCACAGATACGCAGTATTTT
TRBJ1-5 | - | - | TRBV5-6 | CASSWAKGQPQHF | TGTGCCAGCAGCTGGGCCAAAGGTCAGCCCCAGCATTTT
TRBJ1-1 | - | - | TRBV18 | CASSPQGGASRSGAEAFF | TGTGCCAGCTCACCACAAGGGGGGGCCAGCAGATCTGGGGCTGAAGCTTTCTTT
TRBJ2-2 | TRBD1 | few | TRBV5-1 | CASFRTGFTGELFF | TGCGCCAGCTTTAGGACAGGCTTCACCGGGGAGCTGTTTTTT
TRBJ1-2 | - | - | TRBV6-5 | CASSTAGRRDGYTF | TGTGCCAGCAGTACAGCCGGGAGGAGGGATGGCTACACCTTC
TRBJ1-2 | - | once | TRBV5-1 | CASSPQGRGTDYGYTF | TGCGCCAGCAGCCCTCAAGGCAGGGGAACGGACTATGGCTACACCTTC
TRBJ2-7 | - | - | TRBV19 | CATGDRSPYEQYF | TGTGCCACAGGCGACAGATCTCCTTACGAGCAGTACTTC
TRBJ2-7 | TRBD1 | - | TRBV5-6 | CASSFAGTGINEQYF | TGTGCCAGCAGCTTTGCCGGGACAGGGATCAACGAGCAGTACTTC
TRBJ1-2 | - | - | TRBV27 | CASSFRGGANYGYTF | TGTGCCAGCAGTTTTCGGGGGGGGGCTAACTATGGCTACACCTTC
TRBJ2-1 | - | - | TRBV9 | CASSVAGDGIIYNEQFF | TGTGCCAGCAGCGTAGCAGGGGACGGGATCATCTACAATGAGCAGTTCTTC
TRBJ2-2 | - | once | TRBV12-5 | CASGFDLQLELFF | TGTGCTAGTGGTTTTGATTTACAGTTGGAGCTGTTTTTT
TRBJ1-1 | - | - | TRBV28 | CASKKANTEAFF | TGTGCCAGCAAGAAAGCGAACACTGAAGCTTTCTTT
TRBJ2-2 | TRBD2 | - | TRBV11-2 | CASSLLFLAGVNTGELFF | TGTGCCAGCAGCTTGCTGTTTCTAGCGGGGGTAAACACCGGGGAGCTGTTTTTT
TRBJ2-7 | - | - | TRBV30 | CAWSLRGTLSYEQYF | TGTGCCTGGAGTCTGAGGGGGACCCTTTCCTACGAGCAGTACTTC
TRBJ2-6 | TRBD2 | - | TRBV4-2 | CASSQEGGRGANVLTF | TGTGCCAGCAGCCAAGAAGGCGGGAGGGGGGCCAACGTCCTGACTTTC
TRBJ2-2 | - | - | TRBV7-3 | CASSLNGRAGELFF | TGTGCCAGCAGCTTAAACGGCAGGGCCGGGGAGCTGTTTTTT
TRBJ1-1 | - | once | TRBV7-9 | CASGGPALTEAFF | TGTGCCAGCGGCGGGCCGGCGCTAACTGAAGCTTTCTTT
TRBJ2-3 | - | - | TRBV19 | CASSTGRSTDTQYF | TGTGCCAGTAGTACCGGGAGAAGCACAGATACGCAGTATTTT
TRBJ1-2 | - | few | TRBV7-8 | CASTRQRQANYGYTF | TGTGCCAGCACCAGACAGCGACAAGCTAACTATGGCTACACCTTC
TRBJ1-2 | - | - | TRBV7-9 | CASSYDREDGYTF | TGTGCCAGCAGCTACGACCGAGAGGATGGCTACACCTTC
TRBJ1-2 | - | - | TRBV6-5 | CASSYSNRVHGYTF | TGTGCCAGCAGTTACTCGAACAGGGTACATGGCTACACCTTC
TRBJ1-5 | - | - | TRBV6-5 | CASSSAGNNQPQHF | TGTGCCAGCAGTTCAGCAGGGAACAATCAGCCCCAGCATTTT
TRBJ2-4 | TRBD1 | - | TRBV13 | CASSLRQGGSKNIQYF | TGTGCCAGCAGCCTAAGACAGGGGGGCTCCAAAAACATTCAGTACTTC
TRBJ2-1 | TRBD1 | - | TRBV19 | CASSTRRGQGSNEQFF | TGTGCCAGTAGTACTCGAAGGGGACAGGGGTCCAATGAGCAGTTCTTC
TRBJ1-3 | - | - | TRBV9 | CASQGPGSGNTIYF | TGTGCCAGCCAAGGTCCGGGGTCTGGAAACACCATATATTTT